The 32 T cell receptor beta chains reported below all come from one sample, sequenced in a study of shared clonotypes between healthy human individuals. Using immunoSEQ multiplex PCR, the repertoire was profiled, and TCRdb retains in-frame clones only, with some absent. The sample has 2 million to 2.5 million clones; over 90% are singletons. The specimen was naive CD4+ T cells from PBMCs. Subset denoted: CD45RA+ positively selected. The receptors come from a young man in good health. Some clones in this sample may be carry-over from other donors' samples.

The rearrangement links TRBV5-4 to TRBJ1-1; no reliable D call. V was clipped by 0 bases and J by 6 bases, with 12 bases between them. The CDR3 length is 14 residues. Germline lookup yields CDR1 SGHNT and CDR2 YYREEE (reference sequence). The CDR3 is CASSLDLGSPEAFF. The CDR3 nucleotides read TGTGCCAGCAGCTTGGATTTAGGTTCCCCTGAAGCTTTCTTT.

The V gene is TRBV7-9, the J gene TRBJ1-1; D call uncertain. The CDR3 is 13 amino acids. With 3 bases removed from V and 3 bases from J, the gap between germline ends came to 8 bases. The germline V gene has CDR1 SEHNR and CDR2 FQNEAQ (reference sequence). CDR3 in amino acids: CASSFARDTEAFF. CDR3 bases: TGTGCCAGCAGCTTTGCACGGGACACTGAAGCTTTCTTT.

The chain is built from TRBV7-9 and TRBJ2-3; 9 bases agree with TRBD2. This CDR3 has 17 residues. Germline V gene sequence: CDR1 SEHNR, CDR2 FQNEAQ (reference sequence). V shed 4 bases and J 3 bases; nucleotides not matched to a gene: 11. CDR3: CASSSRAGGPETDTQYF. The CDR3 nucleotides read TGTGCCAGCAGCTCCCGGGCGGGAGGGCCTGAGACAGATACGCAGTATTTT.

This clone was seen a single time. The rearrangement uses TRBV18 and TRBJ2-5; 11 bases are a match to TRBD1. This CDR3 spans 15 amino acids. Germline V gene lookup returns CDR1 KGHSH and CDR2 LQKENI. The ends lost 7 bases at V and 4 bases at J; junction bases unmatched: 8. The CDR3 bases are TGTGCCAGCTTCTCCGGGACAGGGGGAGGAGAGACCCAGTACTTC. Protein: CASFSGTGGGETQYF. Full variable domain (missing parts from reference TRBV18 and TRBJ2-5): NAGVMQNPRHLVRRRGQEARLRCSPMKGHSHVYWYRQLPEEGLKFMVYLQKENIIDESGMPKERFSAEFPKEGPSILRIQQVVRGDSAAYFCASFSGTGGGETQYFGPGTRLLVL.

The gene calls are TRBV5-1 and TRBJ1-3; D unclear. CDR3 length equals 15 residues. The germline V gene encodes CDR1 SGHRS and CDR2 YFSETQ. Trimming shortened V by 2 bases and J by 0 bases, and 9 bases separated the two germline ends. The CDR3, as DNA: TGCGCCAGCAGCTTTTACGGGAACTCTGGAAACACCATATATTTT. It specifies CASSFYGNSGNTIYF. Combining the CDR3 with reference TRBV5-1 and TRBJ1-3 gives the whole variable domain KAGVTQTPRYLIKTRGQQVTLSCSPISGHRSVSWYQQTPGQGLQFLFEYFSETQRNKGNFPGRFSGRQFSNSRSEMNVSTLELGDSALYLCASSFYGNSGNTIYFGEGSWLTVV.

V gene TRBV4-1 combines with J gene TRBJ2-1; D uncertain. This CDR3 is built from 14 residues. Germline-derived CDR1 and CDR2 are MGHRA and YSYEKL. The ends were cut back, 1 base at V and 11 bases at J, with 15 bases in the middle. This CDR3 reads CASSQVSGNGKQFF. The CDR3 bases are TGCGCCAGCAGCCAAGTCTCGGGTAATGGCAAGCAGTTCTTC.

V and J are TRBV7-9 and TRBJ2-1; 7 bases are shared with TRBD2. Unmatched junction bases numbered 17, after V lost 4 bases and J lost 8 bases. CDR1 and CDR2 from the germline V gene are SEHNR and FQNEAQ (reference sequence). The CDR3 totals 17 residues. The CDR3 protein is CASSSAEKRGPRDEQFF. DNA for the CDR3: TGTGCCAGCAGCTCCGCCGAGAAGCGGGGACCTCGCGATGAGCAGTTCTTC.

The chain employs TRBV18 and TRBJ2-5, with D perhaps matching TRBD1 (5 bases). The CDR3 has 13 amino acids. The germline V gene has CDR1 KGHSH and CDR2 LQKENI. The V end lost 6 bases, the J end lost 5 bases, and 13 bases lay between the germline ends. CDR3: CASSPDSRETQYF. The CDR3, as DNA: TGTGCCAGCTCCCCCGACAGTCGGGAGACCCAGTACTTC. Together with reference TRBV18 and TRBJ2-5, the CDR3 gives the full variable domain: NAGVMQNPRHLVRRRGQEARLRCSPMKGHSHVYWYRQLPEEGLKFMVYLQKENIIDESGMPKERFSAEFPKEGPSILRIQQVVRGDSAAYFCASSPDSRETQYFGPGTRLLVL.

Written as DNA, the CDR3 is TGTGCCAGCTCTCCCAAACTAGCGGACTACAACACCGGGGAGCTGTTTTTT. It encodes CASSPKLADYNTGELFF. The rearrangement uses TRBV18 and TRBJ2-2, with 8 bases identical to TRBD2. Germline V gene data show CDR1 as KGHSH and CDR2 as LQKENI. This CDR3 is built from 17 residues. V trimming: 6 bases; J trimming: 2 bases; junction bases outside the gene matches: 11.

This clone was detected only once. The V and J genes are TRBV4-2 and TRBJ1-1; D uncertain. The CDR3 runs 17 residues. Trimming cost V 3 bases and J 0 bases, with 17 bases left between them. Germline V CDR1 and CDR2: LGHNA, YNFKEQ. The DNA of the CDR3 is TGTGCCAGCAGCCAGACTATCCCGCGGACGGTGAACACTGAAGCTTTCTTT. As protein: CASSQTIPRTVNTEAFF.

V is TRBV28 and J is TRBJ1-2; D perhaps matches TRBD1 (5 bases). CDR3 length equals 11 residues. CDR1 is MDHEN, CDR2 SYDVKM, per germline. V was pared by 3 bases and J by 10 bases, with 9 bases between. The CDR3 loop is CASSLTALYTF. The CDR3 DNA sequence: TGTGCCAGCAGTTTGACAGCACTCTACACCTTC.

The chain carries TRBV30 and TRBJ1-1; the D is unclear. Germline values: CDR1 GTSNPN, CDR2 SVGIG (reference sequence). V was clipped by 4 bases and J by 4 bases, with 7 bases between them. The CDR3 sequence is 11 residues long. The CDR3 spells CAWKYATEAFF. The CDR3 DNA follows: TGTGCCTGGAAGTATGCCACTGAAGCTTTCTTT.

The CDR3: CASSSAGKGTEAFF. The CDR3 bases are TGTGCCAGCAGTTCTGCAGGGAAGGGAACTGAAGCTTTCTTT. The chain combines TRBV27 with TRBJ1-1; D may be TRBD1 (5 bases). The CDR3 consists of 14 residues. Trimming stripped 4 bases from V and 5 bases from J, with 14 bases between. The V gene's germline CDR1 is MNHEY and CDR2 SMNVEV (reference sequence).

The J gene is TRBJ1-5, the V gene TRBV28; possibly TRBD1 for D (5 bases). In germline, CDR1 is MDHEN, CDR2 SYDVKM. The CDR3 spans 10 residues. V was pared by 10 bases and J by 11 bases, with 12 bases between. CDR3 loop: CATGRPTQHF. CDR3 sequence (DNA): TGTGCCACAGGGAGGCCGACCCAGCATTTT.

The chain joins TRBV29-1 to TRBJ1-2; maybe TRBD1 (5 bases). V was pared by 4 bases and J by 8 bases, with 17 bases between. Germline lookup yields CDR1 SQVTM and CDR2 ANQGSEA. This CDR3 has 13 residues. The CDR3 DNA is TGCAGCGTTGGGTCGCGCCGGGACTGGGGCTACACCTTC. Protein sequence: CSVGSRRDWGYTF.

CDR3 nucleotide sequence: TGTGCCAGTAGTCCCGGGACAGGGGATTGGAATGGCTACACCTTC. This codes for CASSPGTGDWNGYTF. The rearrangement uses TRBV19 and TRBJ1-2, with 10 bases matching TRBD1. This CDR3 has 15 residues. Germline trimming cut 5 bases from V and 6 bases from J; bases unmatched to any gene: 9. Germline CDR1 reads LNHDA; CDR2 reads SQIVND (reference sequence).

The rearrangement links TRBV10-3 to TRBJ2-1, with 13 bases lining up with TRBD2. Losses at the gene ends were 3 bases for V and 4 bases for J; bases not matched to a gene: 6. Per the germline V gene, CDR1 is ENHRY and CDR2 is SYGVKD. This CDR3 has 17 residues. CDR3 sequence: CAISEPSGLAGYNEQFF. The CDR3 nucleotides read TGTGCCATCAGTGAACCCTCGGGACTAGCGGGATACAATGAGCAGTTCTTC.

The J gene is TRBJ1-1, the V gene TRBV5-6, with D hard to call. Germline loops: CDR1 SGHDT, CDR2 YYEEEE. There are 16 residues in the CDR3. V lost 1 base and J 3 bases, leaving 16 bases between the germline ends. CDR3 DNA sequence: TGTGCCAGCAGCTTGACGTGGGGTGAGGTGTACACTGAAGCTTTCTTT. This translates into CASSLTWGEVYTEAFF.

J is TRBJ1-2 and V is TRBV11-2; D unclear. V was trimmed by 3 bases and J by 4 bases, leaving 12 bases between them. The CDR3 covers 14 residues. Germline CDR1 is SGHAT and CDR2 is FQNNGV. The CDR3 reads CASSFGRTAYGYTF. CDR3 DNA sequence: TGTGCCAGCAGCTTCGGTCGCACCGCCTATGGCTACACCTTC.

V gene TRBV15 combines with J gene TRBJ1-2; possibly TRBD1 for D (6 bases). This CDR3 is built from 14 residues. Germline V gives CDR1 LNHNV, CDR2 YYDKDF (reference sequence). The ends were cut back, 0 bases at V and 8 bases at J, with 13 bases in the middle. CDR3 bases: TGTGCCACCAGCAGAGATGCCCCGACAGGAGGCTACACCTTC. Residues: CATSRDAPTGGYTF.

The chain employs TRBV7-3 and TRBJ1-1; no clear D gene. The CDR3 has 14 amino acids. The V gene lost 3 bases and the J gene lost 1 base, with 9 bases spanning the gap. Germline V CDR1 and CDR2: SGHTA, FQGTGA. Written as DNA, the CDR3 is TGTGCCAGCAGCTTCGTTGGCCAGAACACTGAAGCTTTCTTT. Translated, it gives CASSFVGQNTEAFF. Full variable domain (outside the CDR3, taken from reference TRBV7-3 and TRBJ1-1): GAGVSQTPSNKVTEKGKYVELRCDPISGHTALYWYRQSLGQGPEFLIYFQGTGAADDSGLPNDRFFAVRPEGSVSTLKIQRTERGDSAVYLCASSFVGQNTEAFFGQGTRLTVV.

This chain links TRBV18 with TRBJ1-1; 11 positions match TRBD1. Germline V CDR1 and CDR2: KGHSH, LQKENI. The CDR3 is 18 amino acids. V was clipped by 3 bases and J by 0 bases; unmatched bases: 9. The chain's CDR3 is CASSPGGTGGTMNTEAFF. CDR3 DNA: TGTGCCAGCTCACCGGGGGGGACAGGGGGAACTATGAACACTGAAGCTTTCTTT. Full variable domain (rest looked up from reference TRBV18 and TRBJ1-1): NAGVMQNPRHLVRRRGQEARLRCSPMKGHSHVYWYRQLPEEGLKFMVYLQKENIIDESGMPKERFSAEFPKEGPSILRIQQVVRGDSAAYFCASSPGGTGGTMNTEAFFGQGTRLTVV.

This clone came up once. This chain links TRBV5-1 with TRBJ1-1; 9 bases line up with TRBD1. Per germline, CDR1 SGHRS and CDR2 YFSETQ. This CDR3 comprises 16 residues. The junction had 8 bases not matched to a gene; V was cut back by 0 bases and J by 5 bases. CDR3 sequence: CASSLVYDRGVTEAFF. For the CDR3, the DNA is TGCGCCAGCAGCTTGGTGTATGACAGGGGGGTTACTGAAGCTTTCTTT.

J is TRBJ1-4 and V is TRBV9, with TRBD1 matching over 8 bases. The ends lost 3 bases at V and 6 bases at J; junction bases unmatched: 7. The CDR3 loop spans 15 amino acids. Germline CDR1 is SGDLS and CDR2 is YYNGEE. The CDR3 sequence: CASSADRGPDEKLFF. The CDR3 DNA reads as TGTGCCAGCAGCGCAGACAGGGGTCCCGATGAAAAACTGTTTTTT.

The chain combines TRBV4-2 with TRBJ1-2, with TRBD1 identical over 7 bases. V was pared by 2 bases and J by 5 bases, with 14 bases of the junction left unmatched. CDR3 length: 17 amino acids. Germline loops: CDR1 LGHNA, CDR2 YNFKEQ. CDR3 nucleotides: TGTGCCAGCAGCCAAATAACAAATGGACAGGCCCTATATGGCTACACCTTC. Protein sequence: CASSQITNGQALYGYTF.

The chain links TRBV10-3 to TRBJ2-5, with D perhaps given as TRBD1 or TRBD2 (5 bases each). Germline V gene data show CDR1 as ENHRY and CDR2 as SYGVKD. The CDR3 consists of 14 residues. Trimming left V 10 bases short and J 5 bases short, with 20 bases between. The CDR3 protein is CATAFGTLGETQYF. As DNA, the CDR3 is TGTGCCACCGCCTTCGGGACCCTGGGGGAGACCCAGTACTTC.

As DNA, the CDR3 is TGTGCCAGCAGCCGAGACAGCTACTATGGCTACACCTTC. Protein product: CASSRDSYYGYTF. The J gene is TRBJ1-2, the V gene TRBV7-9; the D gene is possibly TRBD1 (5 bases). Germline-derived CDR1 and CDR2 are SEHNR and FQNEAQ (reference sequence). This CDR3 is 13 amino acids long. V was shortened by 5 bases and J by 3 bases, with 10 bases between the two germline ends.

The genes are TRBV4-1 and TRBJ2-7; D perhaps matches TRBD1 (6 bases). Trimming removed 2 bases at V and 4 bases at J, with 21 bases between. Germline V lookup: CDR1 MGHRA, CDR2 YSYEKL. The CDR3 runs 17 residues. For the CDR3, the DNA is TGCGCCAGCAGCCAATCCTACCCGACAGGAGCGGTATACGAGCAGTACTTC. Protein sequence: CASSQSYPTGAVYEQYF.

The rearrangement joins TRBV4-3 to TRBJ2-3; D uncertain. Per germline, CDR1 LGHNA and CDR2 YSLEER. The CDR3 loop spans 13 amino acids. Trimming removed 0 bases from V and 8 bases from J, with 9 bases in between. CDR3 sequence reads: CASSQEPSGTQYF. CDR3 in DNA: TGCGCCAGCAGCCAAGAGCCCTCGGGTACGCAGTATTTT.

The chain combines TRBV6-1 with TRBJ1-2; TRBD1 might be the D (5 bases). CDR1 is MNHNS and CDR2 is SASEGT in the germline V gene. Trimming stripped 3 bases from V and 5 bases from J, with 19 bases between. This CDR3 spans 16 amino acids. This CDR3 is CASSDGGRTIGYGYTF. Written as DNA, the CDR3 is TGTGCCAGCAGTGATGGGGGACGGACAATAGGATATGGCTACACCTTC.

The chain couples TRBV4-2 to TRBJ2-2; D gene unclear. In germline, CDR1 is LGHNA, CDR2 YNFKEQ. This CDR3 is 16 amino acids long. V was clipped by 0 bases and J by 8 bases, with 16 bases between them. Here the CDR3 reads CASSQDRGGGPGELFF. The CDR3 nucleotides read TGTGCCAGCAGCCAAGATCGCGGCGGCGGCCCTGGGGAGCTGTTTTTT.

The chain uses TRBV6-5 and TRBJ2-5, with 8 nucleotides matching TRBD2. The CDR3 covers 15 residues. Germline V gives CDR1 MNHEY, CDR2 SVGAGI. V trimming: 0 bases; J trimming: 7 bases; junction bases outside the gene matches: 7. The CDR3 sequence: CASSYSEREFWTQYF. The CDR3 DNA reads TGTGCCAGCAGTTACTCGGAGCGGGAGTTTTGGACCCAGTACTTC.